This record concerns one T cell receptor (beta chain) sequence. Its antigen is not known. The data derive from a study of T cells in Graves' hyperthyroidism and ophthalmopathy. Study-wide findings and caveats: Most thyroid clonotypes with frequency above 0.001 were detected in blood.

Participants, patients aged 18 to 65, had newly diagnosed hyperthyroidism with a duration under 2 months. Diagnosing involved the use of clinical symptoms, serum thyroxine and TRAb, thyroid ultrasound and orbital computed tomography. RNA transcripts provided the source from which TCR beta CDR3 regions were amplified. HTBI primers were used for first-round RT-PCR of the TCR CDR3. MiXCR, applied by TCRdb to the multiplex PCR reads, yields one record per CDR3 protein. This sample has around 430,000 distinct CDR3 sequences, with under 15% found just once. CDR1 and CDR2 (germline): SGHRS, YFSETQ. Trimming removed 0 bases at V and 8 bases at J, with 18 bases between. The CDR3 loop spans 16 amino acids.

Sequenced sample: blood. The gene calls are TRBV5-1 and TRBJ2-4; D may correspond to TRBD1 or TRBD2 (5 bases each). The receptor's source is a woman younger than 45 with Graves' hyperthyroidism. The CDR3 is CASSLDGAPLDDIQYF. CDR3 bases: TGCGCCAGCAGCTTGGACGGGGCTCCCTTGGATGACATTCAGTACTTC.